This T cell receptor beta chain stems from a study of vaccination effects on CD4 cells after COVID-19. Using immunoSEQ multiplex PCR, the repertoire was profiled, and TCRdb retains in-frame clones only, with some absent. The sample carries 25,000 or so clones, approximately 80% recorded once. Comment on this clone: Its target is unknown.

This CDR3 contains 16 residues. The J segment lost 8 bases and the V segment lost 8 bases, leaving 11 bases of the junction unmatched. Looked up from germline, CDR1 is MDHEN and CDR2 is SYDVKM. Prior to sequencing, the ViraFEST assay stimulated PBMC with viral peptide pools, which expanded the antigen-specific CD4+ T cells. Subsequent to approximately 9 days of culture, CD4+ T cells were isolated. Negative nucleocapsid antibody tests before and after vaccination confirmed no previous SARS-CoV-2 infection. The input for sequencing was CD4+ T cells from PBMCs cultured with HCoV-NL63 spike peptides, taken before COVID-19 vaccination. This chain connects TRBV28 to TRBJ2-1, with 14 bases that match TRBD2. The sequence was obtained from a human donor who received a COVID-19 vaccine. CDR3 amino acids: CASLPLTSGRGDEQFF. Here the CDR3 DNA reads TGTGCCAGCCTTCCCTTGACTAGCGGGAGGGGCGATGAGCAGTTCTTC.